Listed below are T cell receptor beta chains from one sample, sequenced in a study of T-cell reconstitution after alpha-beta-depleted transplantation in children. TCRdb recomputed calls from the PCR reads with MiXCR, one row per CDR3 protein. The sample includes fewer than 400,000 distinct CDR3 sequences, roughly 25% of them seen just once. The sample consisted of PBMCs, mostly from graft donor cells, taken 180 days after TCRalphabeta/CD19-depleted stem cell transplant. The receptor source for this set is a male patient aged 10 to 17 who had a stem cell transplant for acute lymphoblastic leukemia, so the T cells may come from the graft donor. The CDR3 runs from the conserved cysteine through the conserved F or W. Fields, in order: V gene, CDR3 protein.

TRBV5-6,CASSSSYGYTF
TRBV29-1,CSVVPGTGYYEQYF
TRBV3-1,CASSQDADDRGRETQYF
TRBV11-1,CASSPTSLSYEQYF
TRBV29-1,CSSLSALNYGYTF
TRBV6-4,CASSDRGLSSDTQYF
TRBV27,CASSLEAGNTIYF
TRBV6-1,CASKGLVPLTDTQYF
TRBV12-5,CASGLAHRVTTRGYTF
TRBV7-3,CASSPTPGQGSSRELFF
TRBV5-1,CASSLSPLAGYNEQFF
TRBV7-9,CASSPSRRYNEQFF
TRBV12-3/TRBV12-4,CATNRHNEQFF
TRBV10-3,CAIRTWTSGSTDTQYF
TRBV4-1,CASSQMTSGTRNEQFF
TRBV12-3/TRBV12-4,CASSLHSAFTEAFF
TRBV10-3,CAISERPPGTEAFF
TRBV18,CASSSTGLVSEAFF
TRBV2,CASSGVGRDTQYF
TRBV27,CASSWGTGPFYGYTF
TRBV7-3,CASSRSGSTYNEQFF
TRBV3-1,CASSQRDGREGYTF
TRBV29-1,CSVEPGRRETQYF
TRBV9,CASSAILAKNTGELFF
TRBV5-1,CASSLEGLYNGELFF
TRBV20-1,CSARTGSGGNTIYF
TRBV5-1,CASSGRGHLSNYGYTF
TRBV29-1,CSVKASYYEQYF
TRBV2,CASRGGGGAYNEQFF
TRBV7-2,CASSLLPLHPYNEQFF
TRBV14,CASSWTSGGYNEQFF
TRBV7-2,CASSLDPGGGETQYF
TRBV11-2,CASSLDMSPSDTDTQYF
TRBV5-1,CASSFEGNTIYF
TRBV9,CASSVFPGARVTEAFF
TRBV6-5,CASSYRLVGDTQYF
TRBV5-1,CASSLGAGTGGLQDYGYTF
TRBV10-3,CAISGTGHSNQPQHF
TRBV10-1,CASSESPGLAFDEQFF
TRBV12-3/TRBV12-4,CASMATSGSLEQYF
TRBV5-4,CASATGARETQYF
TRBV25-1,CASSAQTSGPSTDTQYF
TRBV3-1,CASSHPSSGTSSYEQYF
TRBV19,CASNLGLRDEQFF
TRBV5-1,CASSFGGDEQYF
TRBV5-6,CASSFLLAGVSDTQYF
TRBV7-9,CASSVEEADEQYF
TRBV7-9,CASSLVAGGPDEQFF
TRBV5-1,CASTGLREGLHEQYF
TRBV5-5,CASSHTEEKLFF
TRBV7-3,CASSTLAGGHNEQFF
TRBV7-9,CASSPRGADQPQHF
TRBV5-1,CASKTSLQDTGELFF
TRBV6-5,CASSYPENTGELFF
TRBV27,CASTFQGGEKLFF
TRBV7-6,CASSLFGTVQETQYF
TRBV20-1,CSAPPNRGRNTEAFF